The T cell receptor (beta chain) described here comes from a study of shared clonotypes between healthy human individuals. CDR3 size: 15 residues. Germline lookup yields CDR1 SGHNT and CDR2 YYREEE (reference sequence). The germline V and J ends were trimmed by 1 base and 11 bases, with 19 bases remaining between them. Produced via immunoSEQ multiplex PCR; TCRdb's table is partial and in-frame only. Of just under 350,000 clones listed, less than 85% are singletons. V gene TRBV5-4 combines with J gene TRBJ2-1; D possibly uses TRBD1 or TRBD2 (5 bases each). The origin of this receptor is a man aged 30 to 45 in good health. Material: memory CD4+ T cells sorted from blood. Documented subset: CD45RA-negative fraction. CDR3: CASSLSWGGGLKQFF. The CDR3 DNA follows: TGTGCCAGCAGCTTGTCGTGGGGCGGCGGGCTCAAGCAGTTCTTC.